Each of the 27 T cell receptor beta chains below was sequenced from the same sample in a study of cytomegalovirus exposure and HLA in healthy donors. The PCR had 60 Vbeta and 13 Jbeta primers. This table comes from immunoSEQ multiplex PCR, and its TCRdb copy is limited to in-frame clones, with some not included. This sample has under 200,000 clones, with more than 75% found just once. The sequencing sample was made of PBMCs. Receptors originate from a woman in her 30s in good health and CMV-seropositive.

The chain recombines TRBV6-5 with TRBJ1-1; TRBD1 agrees at 7 bases. This CDR3 comprises 16 residues. Looked up from germline, CDR1 is MNHEY and CDR2 is SVGAGI. V lost 3 bases and J lost 11; bases outside the gene matches: 18. CDR3 sequence reads: CASSYRLVDRVESAFF. The DNA of the CDR3 is TGTGCCAGCAGTTATCGCCTAGTAGACAGGGTAGAGAGTGCTTTCTTT.

The chain carries TRBV30 and TRBJ2-7; a weak D match, TRBD1 (6 bases). V lost 1 base and J lost 5, with 12 bases in between. CDR3 size: 13 residues. CDR1 GTSNPN and CDR2 SVGIG come from the germline V gene (reference sequence). The CDR3 loop is CAWSDGTGHEQYF. The DNA for the CDR3 is TGTGCCTGGAGTGACGGAACAGGGCACGAGCAGTACTTC.

This rearrangement joins TRBV9 to TRBJ2-3, with D possibly TRBD1 on 5 matching bases. Trimming shortened V by 3 bases and J by 1 base, and 12 bases separated the two germline ends. CDR1 and CDR2 from the germline V gene are SGDLS and YYNGEE. This CDR3 is 15 amino acids long. CDR3 amino acids: CASSDLTVGTDTQYF. For the CDR3, the DNA is TGTGCCAGCAGCGATTTGACAGTCGGCACAGATACGCAGTATTTT.

The gene calls are TRBV11-3 and TRBJ1-2; possibly TRBD1 for D (5 bases). V was cut by 3 bases and J by 2 bases, with 7 bases left in between. The CDR3 has 13 residues. CDR1 is SGHNT and CDR2 is YENEEA in the germline V gene. CDR3 in amino acids: CASSFGGNYGYTF. The CDR3 region has the DNA TGTGCCAGCAGCTTCGGGGGAAACTATGGCTACACCTTC.

The chain combines TRBV29-1 with TRBJ2-5, with 7 positions matching TRBD2. Gene TRBJ2-7 matches the end of the DNA better, so the J call may be wrong. The CDR3 consists of 17 residues. In germline, CDR1 is SQVTM, CDR2 ANQGSEA. The CDR3 here is CSVGGSIWDPSSYEQYF. For the CDR3, the DNA is TGCAGCGTCGGGGGGTCGATTTGGGACCCAAGCTCCTACGAGCAGTACTTC.

The chain is built from TRBV21-1 and TRBJ2-7; the table's D gene call, TRBD1, was not cross checked with the DNA. TRBV21-1 corresponds to a pseudogene. This CDR3 has 16 residues. Here the CDR3 DNA reads TGTGCCAGCAGCAAAAAAGGGGGTGGAGTTCCCTACGAGCAGTACTTC. This translates into CASSKKGGGVPYEQYF.

The chain joins TRBV30 to TRBJ1-4; 7 bases line up with TRBD1. CDR3 size: 14 residues. Germline values: CDR1 GTSNPN, CDR2 SVGIG (reference sequence). V was pared by 4 bases and J by 4 bases, with 6 bases of the junction left unmatched. This chain's CDR3 is CAWTKDRLNEKLFF. CDR3 DNA: TGTGCCTGGACCAAGGACAGGCTTAATGAAAAACTGTTTTTT.

The rearrangement links TRBV7-6 to TRBJ1-2; perhaps TRBD1 as D (6 bases). The germline V and J ends were trimmed by 1 base and 2 bases, with 11 bases remaining between them. The CDR3 is 15 amino acids. CDR1 SGHVS and CDR2 FNYEAQ come from the germline V gene. CDR3 DNA: TGTGCCAGCAGCTTAGGGACAGCGGGGAACTATGGCTACACCTTC. Its protein is CASSLGTAGNYGYTF.

In this sample, this clone turned up once. CDR3: CASSMDSLAKNIQYF. As DNA, the CDR3 is TGTGCCAGTAGTATGGACAGCCTAGCCAAAAACATTCAGTACTTC. The chain carries TRBV19 and TRBJ2-4, with a possible D match to TRBD1 (6 bases). The V and J ends lost 3 bases and 0 bases respectively, with 9 bases between them. The CDR3 extends over 15 amino acids. Germline V gene data show CDR1 as LNHDA and CDR2 as SQIVND (reference sequence).

The chain combines TRBV14 with TRBJ2-2, with a possible D match to TRBD1 (6 bases). CDR3 length: 16 residues. CDR1 and CDR2 (germline): SGHDN, FVKESK. Trimming took 4 bases from V and 0 from J, leaving 12 bases between them. CDR3 protein: CASSLGQGSNTGELFF. The CDR3 region has the DNA TGTGCCAGCAGCCTAGGGCAGGGGTCGAACACCGGGGAGCTGTTTTTT.

The genes are TRBV19 and TRBJ1-3; D is possibly TRBD1 (6 bases). This CDR3 has 16 residues. The V gene's germline CDR1 is LNHDA and CDR2 SQIVND (reference sequence). V dropped 7 bases and J dropped 1 base, with 17 bases sitting between them. The CDR3 reads CASTRLQGRSGNTIYF. The CDR3 DNA follows: TGTGCCAGTACGCGGTTACAGGGACGGTCTGGAAACACCATATATTTT.

The DNA for the CDR3 is TGTGCCAGCAGCCAGGCCGGATATAGCAATCAGCCCCAGCATTTT. As protein: CASSQAGYSNQPQHF. V and J are TRBV27 and TRBJ1-5; D is ambiguous. CDR1 is MNHEY and CDR2 is SMNVEV in the germline V gene (reference sequence). The CDR3 extends over 15 amino acids. V gave up 6 bases and J gave up 0 bases, with 12 bases separating them.

V gene TRBV15 combines with J gene TRBJ2-2, with a possible D match to TRBD1 (6 bases). Trimming cost V 2 bases and J 3 bases, with 10 bases left between them. This CDR3 contains 15 residues. CDR1 is LNHNV, CDR2 YYDKDF, per germline (reference sequence). CDR3 amino acids: CATSRIRGDTGELFF. As DNA, the CDR3 is TGTGCCACCAGCAGAATCAGGGGCGACACCGGGGAGCTGTTTTTT. The entire variable domain, with the rest obtained from reference TRBV15 and TRBJ2-2, is as follows: DAMVIQNPRYQVTQFGKPVTLSCSQTLNHNVMYWYQQKSSQAPKLLFHYYDKDFNNEADTPDNFQSRRPNTSFCFLDIRSPGLGDTAMYLCATSRIRGDTGELFFGEGSRLTVL.

J is TRBJ1-1 and V is TRBV7-8; TRBD1 agrees at 7 bases. Trimming removed 4 bases from V and 5 bases from J; junction bases left unmatched: 10. This CDR3 comprises 15 residues. Germline V gene lookup returns CDR1 SGHVS and CDR2 FQNEAQ. In DNA form, the CDR3 reads TGTGCCAGCAGCTCCGACAGGGCGGTACGGACTGAAGCTTTCTTT. Its protein product is CASSSDRAVRTEAFF.

This chain uses TRBV19 with TRBJ2-5; tentatively, D is TRBD2 (6 bases). CDR1 LNHDA and CDR2 SQIVND come from the germline V gene (reference sequence). V shed 3 bases and J shed 2 bases, with 13 bases lying between them. The length of the CDR3 is 15 residues. The CDR3 region has the DNA TGTGCCAGTAGTATGGCCCGGGACTGGCAAGAGACCCAGTACTTC. This sequence encodes CASSMARDWQETQYF. Based on the CDR3 plus reference TRBV19 and TRBJ2-5, the full variable domain is DGGITQSPKYLFRKEGQNVTLSCEQNLNHDAMYWYRQDPGQGLRLIYYSQIVNDFQKGDIAEGYSVSREKKESFPLTVTSAQKNPTAFYLCASSMARDWQETQYFGPGTRLLVL.

The gene calls are TRBV5-4 and TRBJ2-1, with 7 bases identical to TRBD2. This CDR3 is built from 15 residues. Germline trimming cut 0 bases from V and 7 bases from J; bases unmatched to any gene: 7. Germline assignment: CDR1 SGHNT and CDR2 YYREEE (reference sequence). This CDR3 reads CASSLEAGRSNEQFF. The CDR3 DNA sequence: TGTGCCAGCAGCTTGGAAGCGGGAAGGTCGAATGAGCAGTTCTTC.

CDR3 region: CSVPRLAGATNEQFF. DNA of the CDR3: TGCAGCGTACCCCGACTAGCGGGGGCGACCAATGAGCAGTTCTTC. The rearrangement links TRBV29-1 to TRBJ2-1; 12 bases align to TRBD2. V shed 6 bases and J 6 bases; nucleotides not matched to a gene: 9. The CDR3 runs to 15 residues. CDR1 and CDR2 from the germline V gene are SQVTM and ANQGSEA.

The chain carries TRBV30 and TRBJ2-4, with D tentatively TRBD1 (6 bases). The V end was cut by 1 base, the J end by 12 bases, with 16 bases between. In germline, CDR1 is GTSNPN, CDR2 SVGIG (reference sequence). This CDR3 comprises 13 residues. The CDR3 nucleotides are TGTGCCTGGAGTGCGCTAAGGGACACTCATCAGTACTTC. The encoded protein is CAWSALRDTHQYF.

The genes are TRBV7-8 and TRBJ1-5, with 12 bases aligning to TRBD1. The CDR3 spans 17 residues. CDR1 and CDR2 from the germline V gene are SGHVS and FQNEAQ. The J segment lost 8 bases and the V segment lost 6 bases, leaving 14 bases of the junction unmatched. The CDR3 nucleotides are TGTGCCAGCAGTCCGCATGCCGGGACAGGGGGCGCGGAGCCCCAGCATTTT. Protein: CASSPHAGTGGAEPQHF.

In regard to this clone: Other DNA sequences within the sample encode an identical CDR3. The chain carries TRBV28 and TRBJ2-1, with 10 bases that match TRBD2. CDR1 is MDHEN, CDR2 SYDVKM, per germline. The ends lost 6 bases at V and 5 bases at J; junction bases unmatched: 7. This CDR3 has 15 residues. CDR3 DNA sequence: TGTGCCAGCAGGGGAACTAGCGGGGACGACAATGAGCAGTTCTTC. It translates to CASRGTSGDDNEQFF.

DNA of the CDR3: TGTGCCAGCGGGGCCGCGGATGTCTACACCTTC. It encodes CASGAADVYTF. V and J are TRBV6-1 and TRBJ1-2, with D possibly being TRBD1 (5 bases). There are 11 residues in the CDR3. V was shortened by 8 bases and J by 10 bases, with 14 bases between the two germline ends. The germline CDR1 and CDR2 sequences are MNHNS and SASEGT.

The chain carries TRBV5-6 and TRBJ2-2, with 7 bases identical to TRBD1. The CDR3 contains 16 residues. Trimming took 4 bases from V and 5 from J; bases not matched to a gene: 11. CDR1 and CDR2 from the germline V gene are SGHDT and YYEEEE. Here the CDR3 DNA reads TGTGCCAGCAGCACCAGAGACAGGGAATGGACCGGGGAGCTGTTTTTT. Its protein is CASSTRDREWTGELFF.

DNA of the CDR3: TGTGCCAGCAGCTTATCCAGCGGCCGGTATCAAGAGACCCAGTACTTC. Protein: CASSLSSGRYQETQYF. The gene calls are TRBV7-9 and TRBJ2-5; tentative D call: TRBD2 (5 bases). From germline, CDR1 is SEHNR and CDR2 FQNEAQ (reference sequence). This CDR3 region has 16 residues. V was pared by 2 bases and J by 2 bases, with 15 bases between.

The rearrangement joins TRBV7-3 to TRBJ2-1; no clear D gene. Trimming stripped 2 bases from V and 5 bases from J, with 10 bases between. The CDR3 loop spans 14 amino acids. The V gene's germline CDR1 is SGHTA and CDR2 FQGTGA. The CDR3 here is CASSLLGRHNEQFF. The CDR3 DNA sequence: TGTGCCAGCAGCTTACTAGGTAGGCACAATGAGCAGTTCTTC. Drawing the rest from reference TRBV7-3 and TRBJ2-1, the complete variable domain is GAGVSQTPSNKVTEKGKYVELRCDPISGHTALYWYRQSLGQGPEFLIYFQGTGAADDSGLPNDRFFAVRPEGSVSTLKIQRTERGDSAVYLCASSLLGRHNEQFFGPGTRLTVL.

The V and J genes are TRBV11-1 and TRBJ2-2; the match to TRBD1 covers 8 bases. Unmatched junction bases numbered 8, after V lost 5 bases and J lost 3 bases. Germline CDR1 and CDR2: SGHAT and FQDESV (reference sequence). The CDR3 length is 16 residues. DNA of the CDR3: TGTGCCAGCAGCCCACAGACAGGGGATGACACCGGGGAGCTGTTTTTT. It specifies CASSPQTGDDTGELFF.

The chain carries TRBV19 and TRBJ2-5; possibly TRBD2 for D (5 bases). The CDR3 runs 13 residues. The germline V gene has CDR1 LNHDA and CDR2 SQIVND (reference sequence). The V gene lost 6 bases and the J gene lost 4 bases, with 12 bases spanning the gap. The CDR3 loop reads CASRPLEGETQYF. For the CDR3, the DNA is TGTGCCAGTAGACCCCTAGAGGGAGAGACCCAGTACTTC.

The chain is built from TRBV28 and TRBJ1-4; possibly TRBD1 for D (6 bases). The germline gives CDR1 MDHEN, CDR2 SYDVKM. The V end lost 8 bases, the J end lost 5 bases, and 12 bases lay between the germline ends. This CDR3 comprises 13 residues. This chain's CDR3 is CASSDSSNEKLFF. The DNA for the CDR3 is TGTGCCAGCTCGGACAGCTCGAATGAAAAACTGTTTTTT.